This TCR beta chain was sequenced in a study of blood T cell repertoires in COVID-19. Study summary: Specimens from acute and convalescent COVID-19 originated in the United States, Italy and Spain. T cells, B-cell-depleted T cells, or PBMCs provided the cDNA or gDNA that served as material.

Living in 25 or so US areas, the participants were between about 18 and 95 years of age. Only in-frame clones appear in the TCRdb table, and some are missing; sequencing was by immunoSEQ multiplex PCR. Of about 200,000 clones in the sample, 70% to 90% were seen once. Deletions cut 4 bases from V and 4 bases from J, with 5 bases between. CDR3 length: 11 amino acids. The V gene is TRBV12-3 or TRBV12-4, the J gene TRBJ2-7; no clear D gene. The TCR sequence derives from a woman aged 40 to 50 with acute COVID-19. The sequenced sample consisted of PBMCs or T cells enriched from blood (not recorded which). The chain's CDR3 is CASSSRYEQYF. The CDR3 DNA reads TGTGCCAGCAGTTCGCGATACGAGCAGTACTTC.